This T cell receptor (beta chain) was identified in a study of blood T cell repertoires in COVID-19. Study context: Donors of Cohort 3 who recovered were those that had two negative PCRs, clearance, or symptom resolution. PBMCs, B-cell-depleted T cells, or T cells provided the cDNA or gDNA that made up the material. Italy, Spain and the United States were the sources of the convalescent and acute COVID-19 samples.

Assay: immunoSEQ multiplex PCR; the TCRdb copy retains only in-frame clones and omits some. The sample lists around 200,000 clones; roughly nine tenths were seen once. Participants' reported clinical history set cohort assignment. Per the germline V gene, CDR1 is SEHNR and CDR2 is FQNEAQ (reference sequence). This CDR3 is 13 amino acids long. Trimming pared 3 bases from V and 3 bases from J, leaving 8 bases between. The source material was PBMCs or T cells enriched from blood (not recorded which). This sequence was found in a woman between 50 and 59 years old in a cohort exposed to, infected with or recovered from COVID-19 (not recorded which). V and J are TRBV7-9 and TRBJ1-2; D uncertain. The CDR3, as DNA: TGTGCCAGCAGCTTTACCGGGGACTATGGCTACACCTTC. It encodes CASSFTGDYGYTF.